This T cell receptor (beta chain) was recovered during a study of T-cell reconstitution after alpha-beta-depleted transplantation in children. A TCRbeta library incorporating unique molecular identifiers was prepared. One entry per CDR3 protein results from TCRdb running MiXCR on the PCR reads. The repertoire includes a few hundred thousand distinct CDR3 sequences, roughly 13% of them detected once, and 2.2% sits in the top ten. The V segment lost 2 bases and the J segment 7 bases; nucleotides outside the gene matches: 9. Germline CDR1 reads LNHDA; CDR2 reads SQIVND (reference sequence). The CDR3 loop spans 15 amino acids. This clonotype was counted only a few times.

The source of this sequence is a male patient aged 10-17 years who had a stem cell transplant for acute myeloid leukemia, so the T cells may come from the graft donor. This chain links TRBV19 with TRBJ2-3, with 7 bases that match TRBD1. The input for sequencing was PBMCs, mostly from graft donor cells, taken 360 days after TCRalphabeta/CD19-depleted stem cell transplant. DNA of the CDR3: TGTGCCAGTAGTATATTCAGGGGACAGACTTATACGCAGTATTTT. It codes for CASSIFRGQTYTQYF.